Sequencing of this TCR beta chain was carried out in a study of blood T cell repertoires in COVID-19. Study at large: Some COVID-19 samples were acute and others convalescent; all came from the United States, Italy and Spain.

The table came from immunoSEQ multiplex PCR; TCRdb's copy has only in-frame clones and leaves some out. The data hold nearly 200,000 clones, with approximately 82% observed a single time. The junction had 0 bases not matched to a gene; V was cut back by 3 bases and J by 4 bases. Per germline, CDR1 SQVTM and CDR2 ANQGSEA. The CDR3 is 13 residues long. Sample: peripheral blood. The clonotype was recovered from a human donor with acute or convalescent COVID-19. The donor label of this sample is uncertain. V gene TRBV29-1 combines with J gene TRBJ1-5, with 10 positions matching TRBD1. The CDR3 protein is CSVEGQGNQPQHF. The CDR3 nucleotides read TGCAGCGTTGAGGGACAGGGGAATCAGCCCCAGCATTTT. The whole variable domain, filled in from reference TRBV29-1 and TRBJ1-5, reads SAVISQKPSRDICQRGTSLTIQCQVDSQVTMMFWYRQQPGQSLTLIATANQGSEATYESGFVIDKFPISRPNLTFSTLTVSNMSPEDSSIYLCSVEGQGNQPQHFGDGTRLSIL.